Listed here are 3 T cell receptor beta chains from one sample, sequenced in a study of T cell changes during pregnancy in multiple sclerosis. The repertoire was sequenced with immunoSEQ multiplex PCR; TCRdb's copy has only in-frame clones and lacks some. This table holds 90,000 to 130,000 clones, about 93% found once. The sample here was peripheral blood, taken in the third trimester of pregnancy. The receptors originated from a female donor with multiple sclerosis, enrolled in a pregnancy study.

This rearrangement joins TRBV27 to TRBJ2-7, with TRBD2 matching 7 bases. Germline values: CDR1 MNHEY, CDR2 SMNVEV (reference sequence). This CDR3 region has 16 residues. Trimming removed 7 bases from V and 2 bases from J; junction bases left unmatched: 14. In DNA, the CDR3 is TGTGCCAGCACTACCCGTCGGCGGGAGCTCACCTACGAGCAGTACTTC. Protein product: CASTTRRRELTYEQYF.

The chain carries TRBV6-1 and TRBJ2-2; the match to TRBD2 covers 9 bases. Unmatched junction bases numbered 10, after V lost 0 bases and J lost 5 bases. The CDR3 spans 18 residues. Germline values: CDR1 MNHNS, CDR2 SASEGT. The CDR3 here is CASSEALAGRVWTGELFF. The CDR3 DNA sequence: TGTGCCAGCAGTGAAGCGCTAGCGGGACGGGTCTGGACCGGGGAGCTGTTTTTT.

The V call is TRBV5-6, the J call TRBJ2-6; TRBD1 matches 8 bases. The CDR3 length is 17 residues. Germline V lookup: CDR1 SGHDT, CDR2 YYEEEE. Trimming cost V 2 bases and J 1 base; bases outside gene matches: 5. In DNA form, the CDR3 reads TGTGCCAGCAGCTTAAACAGGGGGATTTCTGGGGCCAACGTCCTGACTTTC. It specifies CASSLNRGISGANVLTF.